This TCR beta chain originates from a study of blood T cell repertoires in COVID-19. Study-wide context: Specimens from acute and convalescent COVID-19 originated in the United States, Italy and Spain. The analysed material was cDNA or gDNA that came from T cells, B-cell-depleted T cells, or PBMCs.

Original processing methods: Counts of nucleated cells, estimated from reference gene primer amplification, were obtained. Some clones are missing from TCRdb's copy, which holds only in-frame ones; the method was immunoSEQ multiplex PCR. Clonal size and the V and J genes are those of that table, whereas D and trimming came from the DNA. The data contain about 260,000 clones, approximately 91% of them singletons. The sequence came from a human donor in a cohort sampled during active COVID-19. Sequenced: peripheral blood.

The CDR3 here is CASSPGQGNSGANVLTF. The CDR3 DNA follows: TGCGCCAGCAGCCCTGGACAGGGGAACTCTGGGGCCAACGTCCTGACTTTC. The rearrangement links TRBV5-1 to TRBJ2-6; 9 nucleotides align to TRBD1. Losses at the gene ends were 4 bases for V and 0 bases for J; bases not matched to a gene: 5. This CDR3 is built from 17 residues. Germline-derived CDR1 and CDR2 are SGHRS and YFSETQ.